This T cell receptor beta chain was profiled in a study of cytomegalovirus exposure and HLA in healthy donors. General study results and limits: Cytomegalovirus association was assigned to over 150 TCR beta chains. Three CMV-associated chains proved CMV antigen-specific in vitro. Reportedly, cytomegalovirus status was diagnosed with high sensitivity and specificity.

Although they were nominally healthy when sampled, donors likely had unrecorded immune exposures. PCR involved 60 Vbeta and 13 Jbeta primers. Only in-frame clones appear in the TCRdb table, and some are missing; sequencing was by immunoSEQ multiplex PCR. The repertoire includes approximately 120,000 clones, 74% of them detected once, and approximately 3.8% sits in the top ten. This clone has only one observation. The antigen is unknown. V lost 2 bases to trimming and J lost 11 bases, with 22 bases between them. There are 16 residues in the CDR3. In germline, CDR1 is KGHSH, CDR2 LQKENI. This chain uses TRBV18 with TRBJ1-5; D is unresolved. Sequenced: PBMCs. The receptor's source is a man aged 35 to 55 in good health and CMV-seropositive. The CDR3 nucleotides are TGTGCCAGCTCACCAGAGGACGGCCTAGCGGATCGAGCCCAGCATTTT. It specifies CASSPEDGLADRAQHF.